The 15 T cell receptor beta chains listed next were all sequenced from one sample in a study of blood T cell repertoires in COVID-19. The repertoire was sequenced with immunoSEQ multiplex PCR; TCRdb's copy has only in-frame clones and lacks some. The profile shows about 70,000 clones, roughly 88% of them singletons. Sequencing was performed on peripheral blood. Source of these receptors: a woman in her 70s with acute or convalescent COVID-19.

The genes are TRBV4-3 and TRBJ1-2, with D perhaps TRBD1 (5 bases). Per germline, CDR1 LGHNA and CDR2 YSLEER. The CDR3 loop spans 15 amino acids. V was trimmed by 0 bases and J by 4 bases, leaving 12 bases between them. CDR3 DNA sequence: TGCGCCAGCAGCCAAGATTCCGGGGGAAGCTATGGCTACACCTTC. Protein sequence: CASSQDSGGSYGYTF.

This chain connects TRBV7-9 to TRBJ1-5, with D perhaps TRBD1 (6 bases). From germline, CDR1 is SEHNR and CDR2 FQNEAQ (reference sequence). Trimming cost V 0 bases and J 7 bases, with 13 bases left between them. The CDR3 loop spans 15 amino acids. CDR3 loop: CASSLAGRGWQPQHF. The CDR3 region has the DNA TGTGCCAGCAGCTTAGCTGGCAGGGGCTGGCAGCCCCAGCATTTT.

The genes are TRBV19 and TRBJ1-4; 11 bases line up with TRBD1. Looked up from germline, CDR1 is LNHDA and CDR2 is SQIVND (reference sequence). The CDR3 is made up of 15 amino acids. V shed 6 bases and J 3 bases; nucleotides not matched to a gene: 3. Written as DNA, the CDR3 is TGTGCCAGTAGCGTGGGACAGGGGGCTAATGAAAAACTGTTTTTT. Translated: CASSVGQGANEKLFF.

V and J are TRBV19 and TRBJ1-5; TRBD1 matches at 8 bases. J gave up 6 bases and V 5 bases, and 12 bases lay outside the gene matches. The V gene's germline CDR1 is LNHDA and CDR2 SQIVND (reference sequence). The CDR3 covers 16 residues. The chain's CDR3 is CASSAPPTGEGQPQHF. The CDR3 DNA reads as TGTGCCAGTAGTGCACCCCCGACAGGGGAAGGTCAGCCCCAGCATTTT.

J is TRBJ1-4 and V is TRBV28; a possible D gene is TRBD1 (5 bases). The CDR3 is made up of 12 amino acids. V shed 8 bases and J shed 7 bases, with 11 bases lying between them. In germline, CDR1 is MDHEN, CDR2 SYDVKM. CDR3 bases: TGTGCCAGCCGGGGGGAGGTTGAAAAACTGTTTTTT. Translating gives CASRGEVEKLFF.

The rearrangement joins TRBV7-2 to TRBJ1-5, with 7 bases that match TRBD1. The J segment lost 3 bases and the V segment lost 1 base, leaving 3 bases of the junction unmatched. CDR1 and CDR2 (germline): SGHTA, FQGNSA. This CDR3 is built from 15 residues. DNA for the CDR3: TGTGCCAGCAGCTTAGAAGGGGGCGTCAATCAGCCCCAGCATTTT. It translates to CASSLEGGVNQPQHF.

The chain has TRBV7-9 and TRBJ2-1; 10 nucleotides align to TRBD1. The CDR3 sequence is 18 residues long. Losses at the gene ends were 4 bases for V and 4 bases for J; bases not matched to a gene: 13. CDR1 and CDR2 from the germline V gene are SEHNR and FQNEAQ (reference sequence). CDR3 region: CASSSIRGTGEGYNEQFF. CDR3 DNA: TGTGCCAGCAGCTCTATTAGGGGGACAGGGGAGGGTTACAATGAGCAGTTCTTC.

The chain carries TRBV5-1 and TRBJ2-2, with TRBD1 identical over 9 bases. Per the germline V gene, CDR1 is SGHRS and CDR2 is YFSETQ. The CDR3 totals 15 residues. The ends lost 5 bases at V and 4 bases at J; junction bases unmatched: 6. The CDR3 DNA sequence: TGCGCCAGCAGTTCCCAGGGACAGGGCACCGGGGAGCTGTTTTTT. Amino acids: CASSSQGQGTGELFF.

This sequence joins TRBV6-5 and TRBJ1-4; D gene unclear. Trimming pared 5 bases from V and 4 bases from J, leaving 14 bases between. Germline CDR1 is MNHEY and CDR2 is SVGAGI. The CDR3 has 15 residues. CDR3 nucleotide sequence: TGTGCCAGCAGTCAAATAACGGGTAGTAATGAAAAACTGTTTTTT. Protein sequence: CASSQITGSNEKLFF.

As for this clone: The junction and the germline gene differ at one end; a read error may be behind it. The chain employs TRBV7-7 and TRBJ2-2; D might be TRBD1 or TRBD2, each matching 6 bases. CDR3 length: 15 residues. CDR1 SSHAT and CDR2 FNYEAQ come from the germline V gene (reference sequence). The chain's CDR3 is CASSLGGHLAGELFF. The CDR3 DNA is TGTGCTAGCAGCTTAGGGGGGCACTTGGCCGGGGAGCTGTTTTTT.

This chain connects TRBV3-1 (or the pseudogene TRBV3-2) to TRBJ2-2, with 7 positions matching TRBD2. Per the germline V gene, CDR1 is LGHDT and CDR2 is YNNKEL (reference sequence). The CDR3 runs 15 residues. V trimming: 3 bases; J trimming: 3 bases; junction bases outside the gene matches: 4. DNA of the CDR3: TGTGCCAGCAGCCAGCGGGAGCTGGACACCGGGGAGCTGTTTTTT. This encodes CASSQRELDTGELFF.

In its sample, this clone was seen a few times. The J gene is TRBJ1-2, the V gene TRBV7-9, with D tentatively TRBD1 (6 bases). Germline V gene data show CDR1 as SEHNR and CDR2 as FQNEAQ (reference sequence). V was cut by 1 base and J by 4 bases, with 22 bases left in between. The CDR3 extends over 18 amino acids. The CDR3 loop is CASSLVVWTVPSGYGYTF. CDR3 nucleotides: TGTGCCAGCAGCTTAGTGGTGTGGACAGTCCCGAGTGGCTATGGCTACACCTTC.

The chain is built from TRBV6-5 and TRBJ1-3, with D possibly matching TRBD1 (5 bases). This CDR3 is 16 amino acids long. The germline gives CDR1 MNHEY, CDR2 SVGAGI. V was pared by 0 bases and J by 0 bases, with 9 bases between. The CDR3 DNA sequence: TGTGCCAGCAGTTACTCAGGGGTCCTCTCTGGAAACACCATATATTTT. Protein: CASSYSGVLSGNTIYF.

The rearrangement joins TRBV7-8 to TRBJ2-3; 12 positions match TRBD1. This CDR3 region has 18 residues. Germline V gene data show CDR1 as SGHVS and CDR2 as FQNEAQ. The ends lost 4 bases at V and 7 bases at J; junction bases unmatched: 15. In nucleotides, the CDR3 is TGTGCCAGCAGCTCCGGGACAGGGGGCGCGTATCCCCCCAATACGCAGTATTTT. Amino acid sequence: CASSSGTGGAYPPNTQYF.

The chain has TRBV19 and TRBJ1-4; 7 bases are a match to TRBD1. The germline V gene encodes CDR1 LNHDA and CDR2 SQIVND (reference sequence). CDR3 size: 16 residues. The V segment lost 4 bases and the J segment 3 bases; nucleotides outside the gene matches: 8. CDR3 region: CASSTRRDSSNEKLFF. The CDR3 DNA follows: TGTGCCAGTAGTACTAGAAGGGACAGCTCTAATGAAAAACTGTTTTTT.